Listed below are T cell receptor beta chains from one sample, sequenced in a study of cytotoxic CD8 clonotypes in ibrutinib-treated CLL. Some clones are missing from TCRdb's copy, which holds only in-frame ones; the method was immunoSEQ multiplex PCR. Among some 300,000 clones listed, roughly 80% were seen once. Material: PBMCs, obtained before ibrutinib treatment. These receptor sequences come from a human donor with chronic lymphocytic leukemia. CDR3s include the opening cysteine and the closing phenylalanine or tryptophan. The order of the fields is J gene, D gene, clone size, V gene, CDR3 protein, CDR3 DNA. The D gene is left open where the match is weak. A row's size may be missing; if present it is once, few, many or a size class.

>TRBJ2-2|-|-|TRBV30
CAWNWVLGTRNTGELFF
TGTGCCTGGAACTGGGTCCTCGGGACAAGGAACACCGGGGAGCTGTTTTTT
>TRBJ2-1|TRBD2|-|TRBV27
CASQGTSGPFSYNEQFF
TGTGCCAGCCAAGGGACTAGCGGACCTTTCTCCTACAATGAGCAGTTCTTC
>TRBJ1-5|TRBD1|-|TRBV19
CASRLGTGSGDQPQHF
TGTGCCAGTAGACTCGGGACAGGGTCAGGAGATCAGCCCCAGCATTTT
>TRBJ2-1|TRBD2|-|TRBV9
CASSPRAGGSSYNEQFF
TGTGCCAGCAGCCCCAGAGCGGGGGGGAGCTCCTACAATGAGCAGTTCTTC
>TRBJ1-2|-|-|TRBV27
CASSGSGLRGGYTF
TGTGCCAGCAGTGGTTCGGGGCTTAGGGGAGGCTACACCTTC
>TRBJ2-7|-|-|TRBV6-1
CATTSLGGKSYEQYF
TGTGCCACCACCTCCCTCGGGGGCAAAAGCTACGAGCAGTACTTC
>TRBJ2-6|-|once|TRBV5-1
CASSLGPTGTGANVLTF
TGCGCCAGCAGCTTGGGTCCTACAGGGACTGGGGCCAACGTCCTGACTTTC
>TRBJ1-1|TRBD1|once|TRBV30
CAWSSPDRMNTEAFF
TGTGCCTGGAGTTCTCCGGACAGGATGAACACTGAAGCTTTCTTT
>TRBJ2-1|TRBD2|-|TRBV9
CASSVSGTRGNEQFF
TGTGCCAGCAGCGTCTCCGGGACTAGAGGTAATGAGCAGTTCTTC
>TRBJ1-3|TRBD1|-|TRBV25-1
CASSTTGIGNTIYF
TGTGCCAGCAGTACGACAGGGATCGGAAACACCATATATTTT
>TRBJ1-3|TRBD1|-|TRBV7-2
CASSPTGANSGNTIYF
TGTGCCAGCAGCCCGACAGGGGCTAACTCTGGAAACACCATATATTTT
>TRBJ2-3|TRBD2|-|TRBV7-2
CASSLAAGISTDTQYF
TGTGCCAGCAGCTTAGCAGCGGGAATTAGCACAGATACGCAGTATTTT
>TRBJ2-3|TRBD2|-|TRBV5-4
CASSTGLAGMSTDTQYF
TGTGCCAGCAGCACCGGACTAGCGGGAATGAGCACAGATACGCAGTATTTT
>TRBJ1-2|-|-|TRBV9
CASSSSGGNYGYTF
TGTGCCAGCAGCTCTTCTGGGGGGAACTATGGCTACACCTTC
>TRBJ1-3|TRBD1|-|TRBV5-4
CASSPGGTGDSGNTIYF
TGTGCCAGCAGCCCTGGGGGGACAGGAGACTCTGGAAACACCATATATTTT
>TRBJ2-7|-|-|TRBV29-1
CSVPGEGVYEQYF
TGCAGCGTCCCGGGAGAGGGAGTATACGAGCAGTACTTC
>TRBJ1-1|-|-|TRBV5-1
CASSLAPENTEAFF
TGCGCCAGCAGCTTGGCTCCAGAGAACACTGAAGCTTTCTTT
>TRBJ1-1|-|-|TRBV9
CASSRDGRNTEAFF
TGTGCCAGCAGCAGGGACGGGAGGAACACTGAAGCTTTCTTT
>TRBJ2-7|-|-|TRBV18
CASSLRDESYEQYF
TGTGCCAGCTCACTGAGGGACGAATCCTACGAGCAGTACTTC
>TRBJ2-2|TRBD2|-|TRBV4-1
CASSQRENTGELFF
TGCGCCAGCTCACAGCGGGAAAACACCGGGGAGCTGTTTTTT
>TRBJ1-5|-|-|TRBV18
CASSPWGTNSNQPQHF
TGTGCCAGCTCACCATGGGGGACCAATAGCAATCAGCCCCAGCATTTT
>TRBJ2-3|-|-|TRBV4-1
CASSPTDTDTQYF
TGCGCCAGCAGCCCGACAGACACAGATACGCAGTATTTT
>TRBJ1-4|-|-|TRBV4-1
CASSQGQVFATNEKLFF
TGCGCCAGCAGCCAAGGACAGGTGTTCGCAACTAATGAAAAACTGTTTTTT
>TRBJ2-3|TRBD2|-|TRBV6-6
CASRGLAGSDTQYF
TGTGCCAGCAGGGGACTAGCGGGGTCAGATACGCAGTATTTT